The TCR beta chain under discussion was sequenced for a study of T cell repertoires in cytomegalovirus infection. This CDR3 spans 16 amino acids. The germline V gene encodes CDR1 MGHDK and CDR2 SYGVNS. J was trimmed by 9 bases and V by 7 bases; bases with no gene match: 11. In regard to this clonotype: Its target is unknown.

TCRdb itself ran the reads through MiXCR, one entry per CDR3 protein. The repertoire includes some 500,000 distinct CDR3 sequences, 33% of them detected once, and 15% to 20% sits in the top ten. V usage is TRBV25-1 and J usage is TRBJ2-1; 14 bases are a match to TRBD2. The specimen was cultured PBMCs, collected from culture after CMV antigen stimulation. This receptor was obtained from a human donor in good health (CMV status not recorded). Some clones in this sample may be carry-over from other donors' samples. The CDR3 DNA reads TGTGCCAGCATCTCTAGGACTAGCGGGAGGAAGGCTGAGCAGTTCTTC. Amino acid sequence: CASISRTSGRKAEQFF.